This entry concerns a single TCR beta chain. The target of this receptor is not known. Per-base quality was not reported, and no clone a single base away is much larger than it. The source of the sample is a study of technical replicates of blood from a few donors (dated by TCRdb to about 2017). The library was produced with the immunoSEQ multiplex PCR assay. TCRdb mirrors the immuneACCESS table, restricted to in-frame sequences. Some clones are absent from its copies; in checked studies, under half trace to an unresolved V gene, and the reason for the others is unknown. For this sample there are approximately 95,000 clones; about 95% appear just once. Around 0.3% of the sample rests with the top ten. At the junction V is shortened by 5 bases and J by 2 bases, with 13 bases in between. From the cysteine through the phenylalanine, the CDR3 covers 14 amino acids. The entry retains the CDR3 DNA only, 42 bases that are in frame from base 1. The germline V gene gives CDR1 as SGHVS and CDR2 as FQNEAQ.

This clonotype was sampled from a human donor in good health. The sequencing input was T cells isolated from PBMCs. Rearrangement joined TRBV7-8 to TRBJ2-7; matching of 6 bases hints at TRBD1 as the D gene. The DNA is as follows: TGTGCCAGCAGCAAAGGCCGGACAGCCTACGAGCAGTACTTC. This encodes CASSKGRTAYEQYF. Extended through the reference TRBV7-8 and TRBJ2-7 proteins, this CDR3 yields the full variable domain: GAGVSQSPRYKVAKRGQDVALRCDPISGHVSLFWYQQALGQGPEFLTYFQNEAQLDKSGLPSDRFFAERPEGSVSTLKIQRTQQEDSAVYLCASSKGRTAYEQYFGPGTRLTVT.